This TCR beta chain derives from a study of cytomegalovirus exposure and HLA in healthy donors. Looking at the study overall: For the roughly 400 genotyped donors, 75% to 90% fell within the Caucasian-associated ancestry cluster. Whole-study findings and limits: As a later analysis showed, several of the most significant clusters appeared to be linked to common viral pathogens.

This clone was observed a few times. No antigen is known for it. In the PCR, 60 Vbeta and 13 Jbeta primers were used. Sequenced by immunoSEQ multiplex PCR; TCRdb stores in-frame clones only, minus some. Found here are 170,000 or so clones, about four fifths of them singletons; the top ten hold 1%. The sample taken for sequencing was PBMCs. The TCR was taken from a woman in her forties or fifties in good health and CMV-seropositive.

DNA for the CDR3: TGTGCCAGCAGGACTCGAGGTAGGCCTTACGAGCAGTACTTC. Protein: CASRTRGRPYEQYF. The rearrangement links TRBV9 to TRBJ2-7; no reliable D call. Trimming took off 5 bases at V and 4 bases at J, with 16 bases between the two ends. This CDR3 spans 14 amino acids. The germline V gene encodes CDR1 SGDLS and CDR2 YYNGEE.